The clone carrying this T cell receptor (beta chain) has a count of ten or more. Its specificity is unknown. From germline, CDR1 is PRHDT and CDR2 FYEKMQ (reference sequence). CDR3 length: 14 amino acids. Trimming removed 10 bases from V and 1 base from J, with 14 bases in between. The data belong to a study of early T cells in non-severe SARS-CoV-2 infection. Unique molecular identifiers were added to individual cDNA molecules. One entry per CDR3 protein results from TCRdb running MiXCR on the 5' RACE reads. The sample lists tens of thousands of distinct CDR3 sequences, roughly 12% occurring once. Study-wide points: VDJdb matching favored anti-spike CD8 responses, missing private and CD4 specificities.

The receptor comes from an adult who was a healthcare worker with PCR-confirmed SARS-CoV-2 infection or an uninfected control (not recorded which). The gene calls are TRBV13 and TRBJ2-1; D perhaps matches TRBD2 (6 bases). The material sequenced was whole blood. CDR3 protein: CATGDGGSYNEQFF. The CDR3 DNA reads as TGTGCCACGGGGGATGGGGGATCCTACAATGAGCAGTTCTTC. The variable domain in full, completed from reference TRBV13 and TRBJ2-1, reads AAGVIQSPRHLIKEKRETATLKCYPIPRHDTVYWYQQGPGQDPQFLISFYEKMQSDKGSIPDRFSAQQFSDYHSELNMSSLELGDSALYFCATGDGGSYNEQFFGPGTRLTVL.